The present T cell receptor (beta chain) was sequenced within a study of T cells after yellow fever vaccination. On the study more broadly: Preparation of fractions with low cell numbers was performed using SMART-Seq v4 Ultra Low Input.

TCRdb processed the 5' RACE reads anew with MiXCR; each CDR3 protein has one entry. The sample shows roughly 120,000 distinct CDR3 sequences, roughly 7.9% of them seen only once. Germline loops: CDR1 LNHDA, CDR2 SQIVND (reference sequence). The CDR3 covers 14 residues. The ends were cut back, 3 bases at V and 4 bases at J, with 12 bases in the middle. The material was CD4+ T cells sorted from PBMCs, obtained roughly 47 days after the first yellow fever vaccination. J is TRBJ1-1 and V is TRBV19; D is unclear. The TCR comes from a man younger than 30 who received the YFV17D yellow fever vaccine. DNA of the CDR3: TGTGCCAGTAGTATGGACTCAAGGCTCACTGAAGCTTTCTTT. Residues: CASSMDSRLTEAFF.